This T cell receptor beta chain comes out of a study of post-analysis software for immune sequencing data (dated by TCRdb to 2014 to 2015). About the study as a whole: Relapsing-remitting, secondary progressive and progressive-relapsing multiple sclerosis were recorded as disease courses, and subtype annotation was lacking for some patients. The patient repertoires were set against around ten previously published healthy control repertoires from donors whose ages ranged from 6 to 25 years. A subset of samples was prepared in parallel using single-end sample barcoding, then pooled and co-amplified after Illumina adapter ligation.

TCR beta repertoires were profiled from peripheral blood of roughly 13 young patients with multiple sclerosis to demonstrate the VDJtools post-analysis software. The multiple sclerosis patients were children and adolescents ranging in age from roughly 6 to 15 years. Findings and caveats that apply to the study as a whole: Strong co-clustering of samples prepared in the same batch was shown by direct clustering with F measure, prompting a batch-effect correction. The control group was slightly older than the multiple sclerosis patient group. Compared with controls, multiple sclerosis patients had significantly lower normalized Chao1 diversity, a finding suggesting substantial peripheral T-cell clonal expansion. Significantly higher frequencies in patients than in controls were found for a few TRBV segments, including TRBV5-6, TRBV5-1 and TRBV20-1.

This clonotype showed up just a few times. Its antigen remains unidentified. Per-base quality was not reported, and no clone a single base away is much larger than it. Library prep was done by PCR. Sequenced using an Illumina HiSeq 2500. To reduce PCR and sequencing biases, unique molecular identifiers were built into the TCR beta cDNA libraries. Per 1 to 10 million input T cells, approximately 500,000 cDNA molecules were obtained, such that each molecule approximated one T cell. The patient libraries were prepared and sequenced with the same protocol used for the earlier healthy control dataset. Samples belonging to the same batch were prepared together, multiplexed and sequenced on a shared HiSeq lane. The published analysis was carried out like this. MIGEC handled the raw barcoded reads, throwing out single-read molecular identifier groups before consensus assembly and CDR3 extraction. Clonotype tables were post-analysed with VDJtools, and diversity was normalized by down-sampling all datasets to the smallest sample size. Repertoire overlap clustering matched CDR3 amino acid but not nucleotide sequences to correct batch-related cross-sample contamination. TCRdb trimmed public reads at Q25 via fastp, called clones via MiXCR and kept in-frame beta chains. Each CDR3 protein gets just one entry, which takes the most common genes and DNA from the rows behind it. The V and J calls follow TCRdb's processing rather than the paper's. Within this sample are hundreds of thousands of distinct CDR3 sequences, with 55% to 70% of them counted one time only. The top ten clonotypes cover about 11% of the sample.

CDR1 MNHNY and CDR2 SVGAGI are derived from the germline V gene (reference sequence). The CDR3 runs 16 amino acids, cysteine and phenylalanine included. The DNA shown is the 48-base CDR3, in frame from base 1. V sheds 2 bases and J sheds 5 bases, leaving 16 bases between their ends. The receptor comes from a girl aged 2 to 9 with multiple sclerosis. The sequenced sample consisted of blood. The chain joins TRBV6-6 to TRBJ1-5; TRBD1 could be the D gene, as 5 bases match. The DNA sequence reads TGTGCCAGCAGTTACGGGGCCTTGGACGGAGATCAGCCCCAGCATTTT. Its product reads: CASSYGALDGDQPQHF.